The rows below give T cell receptor beta chains drawn from one sample of a study of cytomegalovirus exposure and HLA in healthy donors. Repertoires were generated with immunoSEQ multiplex PCR, while TCRdb's copy carries only in-frame clones and drops some. The data show 95,000 to 100,000 clones, roughly 76% seen once. The sample consisted of PBMCs. The receptors stem from a woman in her sixties or seventies in good health and CMV-seropositive. Both conserved end residues are part of each CDR3. Only part of the rows carry a size: once, few, many, or a class if the clone is expanded.

cdr3_aa: CASSSLPPGTIFSGNTIYF; clone_size: .; j_call: TRBJ1-3; v_call: TRBV28
cdr3_aa: CASSLGQGNQETQYF; clone_size: .; j_call: TRBJ2-5; v_call: TRBV5-1
cdr3_aa: CASSESNRANNEQFF; clone_size: few; j_call: TRBJ2-1; v_call: TRBV10-2
cdr3_aa: CASSVGGGARTGELFF; clone_size: once; j_call: TRBJ2-2; v_call: TRBV9
cdr3_aa: CASSFFAGPYTF; clone_size: .; j_call: TRBJ1-2; v_call: TRBV5-4
cdr3_aa: CSVERLLGETQYF; clone_size: few; j_call: TRBJ2-5; v_call: TRBV29-1
cdr3_aa: CASSGGSPLSGGYNEQFF; clone_size: .; j_call: TRBJ2-1; v_call: TRBV9
cdr3_aa: CASTPTGNQPQHF; clone_size: .; j_call: TRBJ1-5; v_call: TRBV19
cdr3_aa: CASSQVGLGLLYGYTF; clone_size: .; j_call: TRBJ1-2; v_call: TRBV14
cdr3_aa: CASSPRLAGANEQFF; clone_size: once; j_call: TRBJ2-1; v_call: TRBV5-5
cdr3_aa: CASSSDISGATEAFF; clone_size: few; j_call: TRBJ1-1; v_call: TRBV5-1
cdr3_aa: CASSYGTTSGTGELFF; clone_size: .; j_call: TRBJ2-2; v_call: TRBV5-1
cdr3_aa: CASSVGTSGNTEAFF; clone_size: .; j_call: TRBJ1-1; v_call: TRBV9
cdr3_aa: CASRGLLDGNTIYF; clone_size: once; j_call: TRBJ1-3; v_call: TRBV5-1
cdr3_aa: CASSSSSGTGSGEQYF; clone_size: .; j_call: TRBJ2-7; v_call: TRBV7-3
cdr3_aa: CATSRGGVGSTQYF; clone_size: .; j_call: TRBJ2-5; v_call: TRBV15
cdr3_aa: CAISGTSGSYNEQFF; clone_size: .; j_call: TRBJ2-1; v_call: TRBV10-3
cdr3_aa: CASTVGVSVDVYNEQFF; clone_size: .; j_call: TRBJ2-1; v_call: TRBV19
cdr3_aa: CAGLAGDNTGELFF; clone_size: .; j_call: TRBJ2-2; v_call: TRBV10-2
cdr3_aa: CASSLGGGNTEAFF; clone_size: few; j_call: TRBJ1-1; v_call: TRBV5-5
cdr3_aa: CATQRSGQPQHF; clone_size: .; j_call: TRBJ1-5; v_call: TRBV19
cdr3_aa: CASSRQTIGYNEQFF; clone_size: .; j_call: TRBJ2-1; v_call: TRBV6-5
cdr3_aa: CASSEQGGFGYTGELFF; clone_size: few; j_call: TRBJ2-2; v_call: TRBV5-6
cdr3_aa: CASSLRGGGKNIQYF; clone_size: .; j_call: TRBJ2-4; v_call: TRBV5-4
cdr3_aa: CASSQRGGRETQYF; clone_size: .; j_call: TRBJ2-5; v_call: TRBV14
cdr3_aa: CASSFTSGRVNEQFF; clone_size: few; j_call: TRBJ2-1; v_call: TRBV7-9
cdr3_aa: CASSVAGGRKETQYF; clone_size: .; j_call: TRBJ2-5; v_call: TRBV9
cdr3_aa: CAWSPTGVPRGYTF; clone_size: .; j_call: TRBJ1-2; v_call: TRBV30
cdr3_aa: CASSLGQDTDTQYF; clone_size: .; j_call: TRBJ2-3; v_call: TRBV5-1
cdr3_aa: CASSYFTGTGGYEQYF; clone_size: .; j_call: TRBJ2-7; v_call: TRBV28
cdr3_aa: CASSPKETGGYTF; clone_size: .; j_call: TRBJ1-2; v_call: TRBV18
cdr3_aa: CSSSLLAGKETQYF; clone_size: .; j_call: TRBJ2-5; v_call: TRBV7-9
cdr3_aa: CASSLAGLSSGNTIYF; clone_size: .; j_call: TRBJ1-3; v_call: TRBV28
cdr3_aa: CASSPNGGTDGYTF; clone_size: .; j_call: TRBJ1-2; v_call: TRBV19
cdr3_aa: CASLRGVEQYF; clone_size: .; j_call: TRBJ2-7; v_call: TRBV2
cdr3_aa: CSVDMENEQFF; clone_size: .; j_call: TRBJ2-1; v_call: TRBV29-1
cdr3_aa: CASGGQGAYNEQFF; clone_size: .; j_call: TRBJ2-1; v_call: TRBV12-5
cdr3_aa: CASSRGLGNEKLFF; clone_size: .; j_call: TRBJ1-4; v_call: TRBV2
cdr3_aa: CASSPDRGKTYEQYF; clone_size: .; j_call: TRBJ2-7; v_call: TRBV7-9
cdr3_aa: CASSLSYNEQFF; clone_size: few; j_call: TRBJ2-1; v_call: TRBV28
cdr3_aa: CASSVSGSMYEQYF; clone_size: .; j_call: TRBJ2-7; v_call: TRBV7-3
cdr3_aa: CASSAQGAGELFF; clone_size: .; j_call: TRBJ2-2; v_call: TRBV9
cdr3_aa: CASSHPQGSPFF; clone_size: .; j_call: TRBJ2-1; v_call: TRBV11-3
cdr3_aa: CSVEGRVAGTDTQYF; clone_size: .; j_call: TRBJ2-3; v_call: TRBV29-1
cdr3_aa: CASSWGQGSSYEQYF; clone_size: once; j_call: TRBJ2-7; v_call: TRBV7-7
cdr3_aa: CAWGSRGYEQYF; clone_size: .; j_call: TRBJ2-7; v_call: TRBV30
cdr3_aa: CASILTGTALYGYTF; clone_size: .; j_call: TRBJ1-2; v_call: TRBV7-2
cdr3_aa: CAISESGRVSTEAFF; clone_size: .; j_call: TRBJ1-1; v_call: TRBV10-3
cdr3_aa: CASSESGLAGVEQFF; clone_size: .; j_call: TRBJ2-1; v_call: TRBV25-1
cdr3_aa: CASGLGQGVNTGELFF; clone_size: .; j_call: TRBJ2-2; v_call: TRBV12-5
cdr3_aa: CASSLTGASPYEQYF; clone_size: .; j_call: TRBJ2-7; v_call: TRBV7-6
cdr3_aa: CASGGLYSYNEQFF; clone_size: .; j_call: TRBJ2-1; v_call: TRBV2
cdr3_aa: CASSLGPVGKLFF; clone_size: few; j_call: TRBJ1-4; v_call: TRBV19
cdr3_aa: CASSLGQGDRSGNTIYF; clone_size: .; j_call: TRBJ1-3; v_call: TRBV7-2